The clone carrying this TCR beta chain was observed a handful of times. The antigen remains unidentified. This sample is drawn from a study of beta chain features in type 1 diabetes. The study's findings and limits: Fewer insertions but more deletions were seen at VDJ junctions in type 1 diabetes patients. Here, the possible influence of HLA type (on TCRB rearrangement) remained unresolved. Moderate but significant shortening of TCRB CDR3s was recorded in all four CD4+ subsets from Type 1 diabetes patients.

Expressed TCRB transcripts got sequenced, as all isolated RNA was reverse transcribed. Repertoires were generated with immunoSEQ multiplex PCR, while TCRdb's copy carries only in-frame clones and drops some. The table shows 640,000 or so clones, with 13% occurring only once. Sequencing input: naive CD4+ T cells from blood. This clonotype was obtained from a man between 18 and 35 years old with type 1 diabetes.

The CDR3 region has the DNA TGTGCCAGCAGCTTAGATCTAGAGGCTGAGCAGTTCTTC. It codes for CASSLDLEAEQFF. This rearrangement joins TRBV7-9 to TRBJ2-1; D remains ambiguous. The CDR3 is 13 amino acids. V was clipped by 1 base and J by 9 bases, with 10 bases between them. Germline CDR1 is SEHNR and CDR2 is FQNEAQ (reference sequence).